The 6 T cell receptor beta chains reported below all come from one sample, sequenced in a study of cytomegalovirus exposure and HLA in healthy donors. This table comes from immunoSEQ multiplex PCR, and its TCRdb copy is limited to in-frame clones, with some not included. The data show more than 150,000 clones, about 80% seen once. Sequences were obtained from PBMCs. The source is a woman aged 18 to 35 in good health and CMV-seropositive.

The V and J genes are TRBV19 and TRBJ1-2, with D possibly TRBD1 on 5 matching bases. CDR3 length: 13 amino acids. V shed 5 bases and J shed 4 bases, with 11 bases lying between them. CDR1 and CDR2 from the germline V gene are LNHDA and SQIVND (reference sequence). The DNA for the CDR3 is TGTGCCAGTAGTCTTGACAGATCCTATGGCTACACCTTC. Translating it yields CASSLDRSYGYTF.

The genes are TRBV2 and TRBJ2-5; TRBD1 agrees at 12 bases. The CDR3 sequence is 15 residues long. Germline CDR1 SNHLY, CDR2 FYNNEI. With V trimmed by 7 bases and J by 1 base, 4 bases remained unmatched. Here the CDR3 reads CASTGQGASQETQYF. DNA of the CDR3: TGTGCCAGCACGGGACAGGGGGCCTCCCAAGAGACCCAGTACTTC.

This chain's CDR3 is CASSSTGTGGDTQYF. The CDR3 nucleotides read TGTGCCAGCAGCTCCACCGGGACAGGGGGTGATACGCAGTATTTT. The genes are TRBV7-9 and TRBJ2-3; 11 bases are shared with TRBD1. This CDR3 spans 15 amino acids. V lost 4 bases, J lost 6 bases, and 6 bases stayed unmatched. CDR1 SEHNR and CDR2 FQNEAQ come from the germline V gene (reference sequence).

This rearrangement joins TRBV7-9 to TRBJ1-2; D perhaps matches TRBD1 (5 bases). Germline V lookup: CDR1 SEHNR, CDR2 FQNEAQ (reference sequence). The CDR3 runs 12 residues. The V end was cut by 5 bases, the J end by 7 bases, with 11 bases between. Here the CDR3 DNA reads TGTGCCAGCAGCCCGATAGACAGTGGCTACACCTTC. Translated, it gives CASSPIDSGYTF.

The chain is built from TRBV4-1 and TRBJ2-1; TRBD1 matches 9 bases. The CDR3 has 15 amino acids. After removal of 3 bases from V and 9 bases from J, the junction contained 9 bases not matched to a gene. Looked up from germline, CDR1 is MGHRA and CDR2 is YSYEKL. This CDR3 reads CASSHPGTGFSEQFF. The CDR3 DNA sequence: TGCGCCAGCAGCCACCCCGGGACAGGGTTTAGTGAGCAGTTCTTC.

The chain recombines TRBV19 with TRBJ1-3, with 8 bases lining up with TRBD1. V was pared by 5 bases and J by 4 bases, with 7 bases of the junction left unmatched. This CDR3 is built from 15 residues. CDR1 and CDR2 (germline): LNHDA, SQIVND (reference sequence). The DNA of the CDR3 is TGTGCCAGTAGTCCCTGGACAGGGACGGGAAACACCATATATTTT. This encodes CASSPWTGTGNTIYF.